One and the same sample provided the 25 T cell receptor beta chains below, sequenced in a study of blood T cell repertoires in COVID-19. The repertoire was sequenced with immunoSEQ multiplex PCR; TCRdb's copy has only in-frame clones and lacks some. The sample holds 200,000 to 250,000 clones, around 90% seen once. Sequencing was carried out using peripheral blood. All receptors come from a man at least 80 years old with acute or convalescent COVID-19.

This clone was observed a handful of times. The chain is built from TRBV5-6 and TRBJ2-1, with 7 bases matching TRBD1. The J segment lost 3 bases and the V segment lost 4 bases, leaving 7 bases of the junction unmatched. This CDR3 is built from 15 residues. Germline CDR1 is SGHDT and CDR2 is YYEEEE. The CDR3 protein is CASSMTGRRYNEQFF. DNA for the CDR3: TGTGCCAGCAGCATGACAGGGCGCCGCTACAATGAGCAGTTCTTC. Variable domain in full (rest from reference TRBV5-6 and TRBJ2-1): DAGVTQSPTHLIKTRGQQVTLRCSPKSGHDTVSWYQQALGQGPQFIFQYYEEEERQRGNFPDRFSGHQFPNYSSELNVNALLLGDSALYLCASSMTGRRYNEQFFGPGTRLTVL.

The V call is TRBV28, the J call TRBJ2-1; 9 bases are a match to TRBD2. V dropped 7 bases and J dropped 5; count of bases not matched to a gene: 9. The CDR3 sequence is 15 residues long. In germline, CDR1 is MDHEN, CDR2 SYDVKM. Here the CDR3 reads CASNPMREGHNEQFF. The CDR3 coding sequence is TGTGCCAGCAATCCGATGCGGGAGGGCCACAATGAGCAGTTCTTC.

The rearrangement links TRBV25-1 to TRBJ1-1; D remains ambiguous. Trimming stripped 0 bases from V and 6 bases from J, with 11 bases between. From germline, CDR1 is MGHDK and CDR2 SYGVNS. CDR3 size: 14 residues. The CDR3, as DNA: TGTGCCAGCAGTGAATATGGCCTGCATGCTGAAGCTTTCTTT. Translation: CASSEYGLHAEAFF.

This clone was found a few times. This chain connects TRBV7-2 to TRBJ2-1, with TRBD1 identical over 10 bases. V gave up 6 bases and J gave up 1 base; unmatched junction bases: 9. This CDR3 is 17 amino acids long. Germline V CDR1 and CDR2: SGHTA, FQGNSA. CDR3 protein: CASRLRQGAGSYNEQFF. The CDR3 nucleotides are TGTGCCAGCAGGCTTAGACAGGGGGCAGGATCCTACAATGAGCAGTTCTTC.

Remarks on this clone: A junction boundary mismatches the germline segment, possibly from a read error. The same CDR3 is also encoded by other DNA sequences in this sample. V and J are TRBV9 and TRBJ2-3; no clear D. The CDR3 is made up of 14 amino acids. Germline assignment: CDR1 SGDLS and CDR2 YYNGEE. The CDR3 sequence is CASSVGSGEDTQYF. In nucleotides, the CDR3 is TGTGCCAGCAGCGTAGGTTCCGGAGAAGATACACAGTATTTT.

The chain is built from TRBV28 and TRBJ2-2; TRBD2 matches at 9 bases. In germline, CDR1 is MDHEN, CDR2 SYDVKM. The J segment lost 5 bases and the V segment lost 5 bases, leaving 18 bases of the junction unmatched. The CDR3 has 19 amino acids. CDR3 nucleotides: TGTGCCAGCAGTCCAATGACCGAGGGTAGCGGGAGACAAACCGGGGAGCTGTTTTTT. Its protein product is CASSPMTEGSGRQTGELFF.

The genes are TRBV18 and TRBJ1-2; no definite D call. Per the germline V gene, CDR1 is KGHSH and CDR2 is LQKENI. V lost 3 bases and J lost 5, with 13 bases in between. The CDR3 is made up of 14 amino acids. Here the CDR3 DNA reads TGTGCCAGCTCACCTGAGCTGGCGGATTATGGCTACACCTTC. This translates into CASSPELADYGYTF.

This chain connects TRBV2 to TRBJ1-2; D is ambiguous. This CDR3 is built from 14 residues. The germline V and J ends were trimmed by 6 bases and 4 bases, with 15 bases remaining between them. CDR1 and CDR2 from the germline V gene are SNHLY and FYNNEI. The CDR3 coding sequence is TGTGCCAGCAGCTCTCTCAATTTGAGCTATGGCTACACCTTC. It encodes CASSSLNLSYGYTF. The entire variable domain, with the rest obtained from reference TRBV2 and TRBJ1-2, is as follows: EPEVTQTPSHQVTQMGQEVILRCVPISNHLYFYWYRQILGQKVEFLVSFYNNEISEKSEIFDDQFSVERPDGSNFTLKIRSTKLEDSAMYFCASSSLNLSYGYTFGSGTRLTVV.

This rearrangement joins TRBV5-1 to TRBJ1-1; no clear D. Trimming shortened V by 1 base and J by 1 base, and 11 bases separated the two germline ends. The V gene's germline CDR1 is SGHRS and CDR2 YFSETQ. The CDR3 is made up of 15 amino acids. The CDR3 bases are TGCGCCAGCAGCTTGAGCGTCCTGGGGAACACTGAAGCTTTCTTT. Protein: CASSLSVLGNTEAFF.

The CDR3 DNA is TGTGCCATCAGTGTAATAGCGGGAGCTAGGAATGAGCAGTTCTTC. It specifies CAISVIAGARNEQFF. The J gene is TRBJ2-1, the V gene TRBV10-3; 9 nucleotides line up with TRBD2. The CDR3 consists of 15 residues. Germline loops: CDR1 ENHRY, CDR2 SYGVKD. V shed 4 bases, J shed 7 bases, and the junction held 8 bases outside the gene matches.

This clone was observed a few times. This chain connects TRBV7-2 to TRBJ1-2; TRBD1 matches at 10 bases. V dropped 1 base and J dropped 1; count of bases not matched to a gene: 6. The CDR3 runs 17 residues. Germline loops: CDR1 SGHTA, CDR2 FQGNSA. Written as DNA, the CDR3 is TGTGCCAGCAGCTTAGACTGGGGACAGGGGTTTAACTATGGCTACACCTTC. It translates to CASSLDWGQGFNYGYTF. Drawing the rest from reference TRBV7-2 and TRBJ1-2, the complete variable domain is GAGVSQSPSNKVTEKGKDVELRCDPISGHTALYWYRQSLGQGLEFLIYFQGNSAPDKSGLPSDRFSAERTGGSVSTLTIQRTQQEDSAVYLCASSLDWGQGFNYGYTFGSGTRLTVV.

The V gene is TRBV5-1, the J gene TRBJ1-2; TRBD1 aligns across 9 bases. V lost 2 bases, J lost 4 bases, and 6 bases stayed unmatched. Per germline, CDR1 SGHRS and CDR2 YFSETQ. There are 15 residues in the CDR3. The chain's CDR3 is CASSLDRGIVYGYTF. The CDR3 DNA reads as TGCGCCAGCAGCTTAGACAGGGGGATTGTCTATGGCTACACCTTC.

The J gene is TRBJ2-3, the V gene TRBV9; TRBD1 matches at 11 bases. Trimming at V came to 7 bases and at J to 5 bases, leaving 12 bases not matched to a gene. CDR1 is SGDLS and CDR2 is YYNGEE in the germline V gene. This CDR3 region has 16 residues. The CDR3 region is CASGRPRDRGEDTQYF. As DNA, the CDR3 is TGTGCCAGCGGCCGTCCACGGGACAGGGGGGAAGATACGCAGTATTTT.

This chain joins TRBV5-1 and TRBJ1-2, with D unresolved. The CDR3 runs 13 residues. Deletions cut 4 bases from V and 1 base from J, with 8 bases between. The germline V gene has CDR1 SGHRS and CDR2 YFSETQ. CDR3 in DNA: TGCGCCAGCAGCGTGGCCATTAACTATGGCTACACCTTC. Translating it yields CASSVAINYGYTF.

V and J are TRBV2 and TRBJ2-2; 8 bases agree with TRBD2. This CDR3 spans 16 amino acids. V gave up 5 bases and J gave up 6 bases; unmatched junction bases: 11. Looked up from germline, CDR1 is SNHLY and CDR2 is FYNNEI. The CDR3 bases are TGTGCCAGCAGTCTAGTGGGGACTAGAGTCCCCGGGGAGCTGTTTTTT. Translating gives CASSLVGTRVPGELFF.

The chain links TRBV7-3 to TRBJ2-2; possibly TRBD1 for D (6 bases). Per germline, CDR1 SGHTA and CDR2 FQGTGA. The CDR3 contains 14 residues. Trimming took 6 bases from V and 4 from J, leaving 12 bases between them. The CDR3 sequence is CASRLQGGTGELFF. The CDR3 coding sequence is TGTGCCAGCAGACTACAGGGTGGCACCGGGGAGCTGTTTTTT. The entire variable domain, with the rest obtained from reference TRBV7-3 and TRBJ2-2, is as follows: GAGVSQTPSNKVTEKGKYVELRCDPISGHTALYWYRQSLGQGPEFLIYFQGTGAADDSGLPNDRFFAVRPEGSVSTLKIQRTERGDSAVYLCASRLQGGTGELFFGEGSRLTVL.

V and J are TRBV3-1 (or the pseudogene TRBV3-2) and TRBJ2-7; tentatively, D is TRBD1 (7 bases). The length of the CDR3 is 15 residues. The V gene's germline CDR1 is LGHDT and CDR2 YNNKEL (reference sequence). V lost 4 bases and J 2 bases, leaving 15 bases between the germline ends. In nucleotides, the CDR3 is TGTGCCAGCAGCCCGGGGGACAGTACTACCTACGAGCAGTACTTC. As protein: CASSPGDSTTYEQYF.

The chain recombines TRBV7-2 with TRBJ2-2; 11 bases line up with TRBD2. This CDR3 has 17 amino acids. CDR1 and CDR2 (germline): SGHTA, FQGNSA. With V trimmed by 2 bases and J by 5 bases, 7 bases remained unmatched. The CDR3: CASSLSPGTSGTGELFF. The CDR3, as DNA: TGTGCCAGCAGCTTATCCCCAGGGACTAGCGGAACCGGGGAGCTGTTTTTT.

This clone was seen a single time. V gene TRBV28 combines with J gene TRBJ1-5; D is possibly TRBD1 (5 bases). V lost 5 bases and J 11 bases, leaving 10 bases between the germline ends. Germline lookup yields CDR1 MDHEN and CDR2 SYDVKM. This CDR3 spans 11 amino acids. The CDR3: CASSLARAQHF. Here the CDR3 DNA reads TGTGCCAGCAGTCTCGCCAGGGCCCAGCATTTT.

The V and J genes are TRBV12-5 and TRBJ2-7, with 7 nucleotides matching TRBD2. The V segment lost 6 bases and the J segment 0 bases; nucleotides outside the gene matches: 5. This CDR3 has 14 amino acids. CDR1 LGHNT and CDR2 FRNRAP come from the germline V gene. CDR3 residues: CASGYGGNSYEQYF. The DNA for the CDR3 is TGTGCTAGTGGCTACGGGGGGAACTCCTACGAGCAGTACTTC.

The sample holds a few counts of this clone. This chain links TRBV11-2 with TRBJ1-4; D gene ambiguous. CDR1 and CDR2 from the germline V gene are SGHAT and FQNNGV. The CDR3 is 13 amino acids. V shed 5 bases and J shed 2 bases, with 6 bases lying between them. The CDR3 nucleotides are TGTGCCAGCAGCGGGCAGACTAATGAAAAACTGTTTTTT. Translation: CASSGQTNEKLFF.

The V call is TRBV27, the J call TRBJ2-3; 8 bases fit TRBD2. After removal of 3 bases from V and 6 bases from J, the junction contained 2 bases not matched to a gene. The CDR3 spans 13 residues. Per germline, CDR1 MNHEY and CDR2 SMNVEV (reference sequence). CDR3 nucleotide sequence: TGTGCCAGCAGTTTCGGGACTAGGGATACGCAGTATTTT. Encoded protein: CASSFGTRDTQYF.

The CDR3 sequence is CASSLSRSLSTDTQYF. The CDR3 DNA is TGCGCCAGCAGCCTATCCCGTAGCCTTAGCACAGATACGCAGTATTTT. The chain combines TRBV5-1 with TRBJ2-3; D remains ambiguous. The germline CDR1 and CDR2 sequences are SGHRS and YFSETQ. Trimming left V 4 bases short and J 0 bases short, with 15 bases between. The CDR3 length is 16 residues.

The rearrangement uses TRBV24-1 and TRBJ2-1, with 7 positions matching TRBD2. The CDR3 runs 15 residues. V lost 7 bases, J lost 6 bases, and 11 bases stayed unmatched. In germline, CDR1 is KGHDR, CDR2 SFDVKD. The CDR3 spells CATSASGATLNEQFF. The CDR3 DNA reads TGTGCCACCAGCGCAAGCGGGGCAACACTCAATGAGCAGTTCTTC.

The rearrangement links TRBV19 to TRBJ1-5; perhaps TRBD1 as D (5 bases). CDR1 LNHDA and CDR2 SQIVND come from the germline V gene (reference sequence). The CDR3 consists of 13 residues. V lost 3 bases, J lost 5 bases, and 8 bases lay in between. CDR3 coding DNA: TGTGCCAGTAGTATGGGCAGGGATCAGCCCCAGCATTTT. Protein: CASSMGRDQPQHF.